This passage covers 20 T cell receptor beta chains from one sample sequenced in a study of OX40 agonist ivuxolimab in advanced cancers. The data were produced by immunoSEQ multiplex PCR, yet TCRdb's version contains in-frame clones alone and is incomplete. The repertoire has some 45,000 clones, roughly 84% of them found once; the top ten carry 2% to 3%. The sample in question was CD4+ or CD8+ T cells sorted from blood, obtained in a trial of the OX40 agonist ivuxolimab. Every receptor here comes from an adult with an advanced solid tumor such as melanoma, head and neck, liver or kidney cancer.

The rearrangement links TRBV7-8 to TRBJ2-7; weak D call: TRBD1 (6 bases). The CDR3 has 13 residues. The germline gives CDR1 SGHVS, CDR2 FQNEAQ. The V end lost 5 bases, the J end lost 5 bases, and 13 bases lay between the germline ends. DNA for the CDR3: TGTGCCAGCAGCGCGTCGGGACATGACGAGCAGTACTTC. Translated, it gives CASSASGHDEQYF.

In nucleotides, the CDR3 is TGTGCCATCAGTGACTACGGGACAGGGGGAAATCAGCCCCAGCATTTT. Translated: CAISDYGTGGNQPQHF. The rearrangement links TRBV10-3 to TRBJ1-5, with 11 bases aligning to TRBD1. In germline, CDR1 is ENHRY, CDR2 SYGVKD. This CDR3 contains 16 residues. Trimming cost V 3 bases and J 4 bases; bases outside gene matches: 5.

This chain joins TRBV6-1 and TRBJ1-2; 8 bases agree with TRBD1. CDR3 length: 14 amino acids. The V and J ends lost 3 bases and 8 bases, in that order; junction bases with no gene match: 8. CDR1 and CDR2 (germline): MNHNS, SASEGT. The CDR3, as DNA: TGTGCCAGCAGTGAGCGAGACAGGGGAGGCGGCTACACCTTC. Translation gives CASSERDRGGGYTF.

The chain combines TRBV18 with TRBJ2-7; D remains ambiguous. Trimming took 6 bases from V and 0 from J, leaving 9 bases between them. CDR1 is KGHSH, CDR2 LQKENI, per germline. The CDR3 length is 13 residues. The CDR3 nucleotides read TGTGCCAGCTCGCCTGACATCTCCTACGAGCAGTACTTC. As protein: CASSPDISYEQYF.

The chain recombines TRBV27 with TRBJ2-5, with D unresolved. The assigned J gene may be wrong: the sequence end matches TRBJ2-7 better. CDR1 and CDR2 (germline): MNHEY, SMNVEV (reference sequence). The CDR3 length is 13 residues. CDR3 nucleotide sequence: TGTGCCAGCAGTTTCTTGGCCCCCGGCGAGCAGTACTTC. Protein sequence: CASSFLAPGEQYF.

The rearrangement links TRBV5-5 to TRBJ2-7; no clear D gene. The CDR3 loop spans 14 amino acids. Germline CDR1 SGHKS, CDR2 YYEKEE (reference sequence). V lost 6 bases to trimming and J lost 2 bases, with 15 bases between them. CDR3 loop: CASTRSDGPYEQYF. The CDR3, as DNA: TGTGCCAGCACTCGATCGGACGGACCCTACGAGCAGTACTTC.

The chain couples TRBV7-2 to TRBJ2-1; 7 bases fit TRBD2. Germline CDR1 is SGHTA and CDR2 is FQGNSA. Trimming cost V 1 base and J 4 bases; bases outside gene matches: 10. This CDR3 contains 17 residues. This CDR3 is CASSLEGSGGPYNEQFF. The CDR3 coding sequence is TGTGCCAGCAGCTTAGAGGGATCGGGGGGTCCATACAATGAGCAGTTCTTC. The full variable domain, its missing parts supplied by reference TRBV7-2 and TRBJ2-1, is GAGVSQSPSNKVTEKGKDVELRCDPISGHTALYWYRQSLGQGLEFLIYFQGNSAPDKSGLPSDRFSAERTGGSVSTLTIQRTQQEDSAVYLCASSLEGSGGPYNEQFFGPGTRLTVL.

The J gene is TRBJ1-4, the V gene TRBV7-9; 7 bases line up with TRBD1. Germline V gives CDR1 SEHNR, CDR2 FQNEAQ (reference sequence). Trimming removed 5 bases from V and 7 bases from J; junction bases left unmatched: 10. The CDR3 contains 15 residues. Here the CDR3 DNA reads TGTGCCAGCAGCGCAACACAGGGGACTCGTGAAAAACTGTTTTTT. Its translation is CASSATQGTREKLFF.

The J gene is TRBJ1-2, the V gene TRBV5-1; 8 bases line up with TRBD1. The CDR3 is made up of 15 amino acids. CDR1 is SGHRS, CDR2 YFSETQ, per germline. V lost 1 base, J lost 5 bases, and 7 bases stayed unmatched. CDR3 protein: CASSLTGQGRYGYTF. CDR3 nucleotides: TGCGCCAGCAGCTTGACAGGACAGGGTCGATATGGCTACACCTTC.

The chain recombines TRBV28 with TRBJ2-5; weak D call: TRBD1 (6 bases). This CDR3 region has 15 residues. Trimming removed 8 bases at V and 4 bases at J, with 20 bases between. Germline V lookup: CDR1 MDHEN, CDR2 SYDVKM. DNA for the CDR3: TGTGCCAGCCAAGGGATGGGGGCCACCATAGAGACCCAGTACTTC. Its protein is CASQGMGATIETQYF.

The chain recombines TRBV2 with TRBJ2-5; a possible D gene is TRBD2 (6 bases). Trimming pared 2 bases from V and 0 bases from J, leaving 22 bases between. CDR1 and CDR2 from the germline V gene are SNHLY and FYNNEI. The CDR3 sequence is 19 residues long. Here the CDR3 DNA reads TGTGCCAGCAGTGAAAAACGAACAAGAGGCGCGGGGTACCAAGAGACCCAGTACTTC. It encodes CASSEKRTRGAGYQETQYF. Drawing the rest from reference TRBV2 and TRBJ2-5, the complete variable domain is EPEVTQTPSHQVTQMGQEVILRCVPISNHLYFYWYRQILGQKVEFLVSFYNNEISEKSEIFDDQFSVERPDGSNFTLKIRSTKLEDSAMYFCASSEKRTRGAGYQETQYFGPGTRLLVL.

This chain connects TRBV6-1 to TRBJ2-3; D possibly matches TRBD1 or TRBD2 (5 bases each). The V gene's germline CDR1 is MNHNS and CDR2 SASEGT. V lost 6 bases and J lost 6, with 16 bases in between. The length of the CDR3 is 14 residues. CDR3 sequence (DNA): TGTGCCAGCAGGGGGGACCTCACTGGGGATACGCAGTATTTT. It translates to CASRGDLTGDTQYF.

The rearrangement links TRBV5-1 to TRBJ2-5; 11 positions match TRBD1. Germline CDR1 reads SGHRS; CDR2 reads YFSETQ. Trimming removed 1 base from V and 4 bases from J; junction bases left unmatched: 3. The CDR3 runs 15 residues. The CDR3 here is CASSLSGQGVETQYF. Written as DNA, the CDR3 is TGCGCCAGCAGCTTGTCGGGACAGGGGGTAGAGACCCAGTACTTC.

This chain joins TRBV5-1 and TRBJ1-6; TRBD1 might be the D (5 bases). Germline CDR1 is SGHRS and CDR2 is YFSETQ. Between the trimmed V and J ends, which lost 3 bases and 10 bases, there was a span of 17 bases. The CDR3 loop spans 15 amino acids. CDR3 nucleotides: TGCGCCAGCAGCTCTGGCCAGGGACTTTACTCACCCCTCCACTTT. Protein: CASSSGQGLYSPLHF.

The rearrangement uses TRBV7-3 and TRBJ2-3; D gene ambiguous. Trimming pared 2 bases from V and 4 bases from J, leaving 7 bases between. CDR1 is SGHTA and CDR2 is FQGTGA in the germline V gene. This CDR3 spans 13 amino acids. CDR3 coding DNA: TGTGCCAGCAGCTTATACGCATCAGATACGCAGTATTTT. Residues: CASSLYASDTQYF.

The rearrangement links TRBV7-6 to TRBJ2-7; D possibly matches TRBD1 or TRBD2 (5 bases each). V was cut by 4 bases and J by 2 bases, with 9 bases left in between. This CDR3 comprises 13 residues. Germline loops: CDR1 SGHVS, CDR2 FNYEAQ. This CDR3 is CASSSGATYEQYF. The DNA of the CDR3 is TGTGCCAGCAGCTCCGGGGCTACCTACGAGCAGTACTTC.

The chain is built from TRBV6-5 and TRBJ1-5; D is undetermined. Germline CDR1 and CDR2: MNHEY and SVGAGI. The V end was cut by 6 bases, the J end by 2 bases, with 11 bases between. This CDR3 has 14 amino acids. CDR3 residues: CASSPWQGNQPQHF. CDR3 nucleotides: TGTGCCAGCAGCCCGTGGCAGGGCAATCAGCCCCAGCATTTT.

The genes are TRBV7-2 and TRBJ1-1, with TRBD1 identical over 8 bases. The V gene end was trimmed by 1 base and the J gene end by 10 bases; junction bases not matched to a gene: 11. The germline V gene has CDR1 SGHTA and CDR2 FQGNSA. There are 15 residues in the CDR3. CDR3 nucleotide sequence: TGTGCCAGCAGCTTAGAAACAGGGGGGCACGCTGGAGCTTTCTTT. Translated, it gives CASSLETGGHAGAFF.

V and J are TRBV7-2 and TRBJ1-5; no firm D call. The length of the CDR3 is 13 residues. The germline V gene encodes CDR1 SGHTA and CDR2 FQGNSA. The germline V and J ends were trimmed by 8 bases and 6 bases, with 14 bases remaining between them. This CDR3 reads CASCYGGFQPQHF. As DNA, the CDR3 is TGTGCCAGCTGTTACGGTGGGTTTCAGCCCCAGCATTTT.

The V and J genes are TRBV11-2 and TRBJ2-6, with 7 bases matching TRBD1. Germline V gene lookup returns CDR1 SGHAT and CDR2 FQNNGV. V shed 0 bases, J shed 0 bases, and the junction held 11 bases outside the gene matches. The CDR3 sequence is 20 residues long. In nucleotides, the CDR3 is TGTGCCAGCAGCTTAGAGCCCTGGGACAGTATTAGCTCTGGGGCCAACGTCCTGACTTTC. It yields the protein CASSLEPWDSISSGANVLTF.